One sample yielded the 4 T cell receptor beta chains listed below, sequenced in a study of T cells in Graves' hyperthyroidism and ophthalmopathy. The source material, RNA transcripts, was used to amplify TCR beta CDR3 regions. The TCR CDR3 first-round RT-PCR relied on the HTBI primer set. TCRdb analysed the multiplex PCR reads with MiXCR anew, one entry per CDR3 protein. Seen here are some 250,000 distinct CDR3 sequences, 13% to 15% observed once, and the top ten hold about an eighth. Sequencing was performed on blood. The source is a woman between 35 and 50 years old with Graves' hyperthyroidism that later progressed to Graves' ophthalmopathy.

This clonotype showed up many times. The chain employs TRBV5-1 and TRBJ2-1, with TRBD2 as a possible D gene (6 bases). The V end was cut by 7 bases, the J end by 0 bases, with 23 bases between. CDR1 SGHRS and CDR2 YFSETQ come from the germline V gene. This CDR3 is 18 amino acids long. CDR3 sequence: CASGFSGHDLSSYNEQFF. CDR3 sequence (DNA): TGCGCCAGCGGGTTTAGCGGTCATGATCTAAGCTCCTACAATGAGCAGTTCTTC.

The table lists this clonotype with many counts. V gene TRBV7-2 combines with J gene TRBJ1-1; 9 positions match TRBD1. The CDR3 is 14 amino acids. The V gene's germline CDR1 is SGHTA and CDR2 FQGNSA. V lost 4 bases to trimming and J lost 8 bases; unmatched junction nucleotides: 8. The CDR3 coding sequence is TGTGCCAGCAGCTCAACTGGGACAGGGCAAGAAGCTTTCTTT. Translation gives CASSSTGTGQEAFF.

The J gene is TRBJ2-7, the V gene TRBV19; D not certain. V lost 6 bases and J 4 bases, leaving 16 bases between the germline ends. The V gene's germline CDR1 is LNHDA and CDR2 SQIVND (reference sequence). CDR3 length: 14 residues. CDR3 protein: CASSSLRSQYEQYF. CDR3 in DNA: TGTGCCAGTAGCTCCCTCCGGTCCCAGTACGAGCAGTACTTC.

This clonotype was counted only a few times. The CDR3 DNA follows: TGTGCCAGCAGCACAGTCGCTAGTGGCTACACCTTC. As protein: CASSTVASGYTF. The V gene is TRBV27, the J gene TRBJ1-2; D not resolved. V gave up 6 bases and J gave up 7 bases, with 12 bases separating them. CDR1 and CDR2 (germline): MNHEY, SMNVEV (reference sequence). The CDR3 contains 12 residues.